This passage covers 4 T cell receptor beta chains from one sample sequenced in a study of Graves' ophthalmopathy and Graves' hyperthyroidism. TCR beta CDR3 regions were amplified from RNA transcripts. HTBI primers primed a first-round RT-PCR, and a second-round multiplex PCR followed. TCRdb reanalysed the multiplex PCR reads using MiXCR and keeps one entry per CDR3 protein. There are roughly 300,000 distinct CDR3 sequences in the sample; 15% to 20% occur only once, and 9% to 15% lies in the top ten. Sequenced sample: peripheral blood. These receptors all stem from an adult man with Graves' ophthalmopathy.

Many counts were recorded for this clonotype. The chain joins TRBV5-5 to TRBJ1-1, with TRBD1 as a possible D gene (6 bases). CDR1 is SGHKS, CDR2 YYEKEE, per germline (reference sequence). Trimming pared 2 bases from V and 0 bases from J, leaving 11 bases between. This CDR3 is 15 amino acids long. Written as DNA, the CDR3 is TGTGCCAGCAGCTTTATACAGGGAATGAACACTGAAGCTTTCTTT. It encodes CASSFIQGMNTEAFF.

The table lists this clonotype with many counts. The rearrangement uses TRBV2 and TRBJ1-6; no clear D gene. The CDR3 length is 15 residues. Germline V gives CDR1 SNHLY, CDR2 FYNNEI. Trimming took off 9 bases at V and 7 bases at J, with 19 bases between the two ends. This CDR3 is CASSTRRGGNSPLHF. The DNA for the CDR3 is TGTGCCAGTAGTACGAGACGGGGAGGGAATTCACCCCTCCACTTT.

With regard to this clonotype: The junction and the germline gene differ at one end; a read error may be behind it. The V and J genes are TRBV7-2 and TRBJ2-5; a possible D gene is TRBD2 (5 bases). The CDR3 extends over 13 amino acids. Germline values: CDR1 SGHTA, CDR2 FQGNSA. The CDR3 DNA sequence: TGTGCCAGCAGCTTCGGGGATCAAGAGACCCGGTACTTC. It codes for CASSFGDQETRYF. The full variable domain, rest sourced from reference TRBV7-2 and TRBJ2-5, is GAGVSQSPSNKVTEKGKDVELRCDPISGHTALYWYRQSLGQGLEFLIYFQGNSAPDKSGLPSDRFSAERTGGSVSTLTIQRTQQEDSAVYLCASSFGDQETRYFGPGTRLLVL.

In this sample, this clonotype turned up many times. The V call is TRBV12-3 or TRBV12-4, the J call TRBJ1-5; unclear D gene. CDR3 length: 16 residues. Trimming shortened V by 5 bases and J by 3 bases, and 17 bases separated the two germline ends. CDR3 nucleotides: TGTGCCAGCAGTCCACTTCTCGGCGCCTCCAATCAGCCCCAGCATTTT. Translated: CASSPLLGASNQPQHF.